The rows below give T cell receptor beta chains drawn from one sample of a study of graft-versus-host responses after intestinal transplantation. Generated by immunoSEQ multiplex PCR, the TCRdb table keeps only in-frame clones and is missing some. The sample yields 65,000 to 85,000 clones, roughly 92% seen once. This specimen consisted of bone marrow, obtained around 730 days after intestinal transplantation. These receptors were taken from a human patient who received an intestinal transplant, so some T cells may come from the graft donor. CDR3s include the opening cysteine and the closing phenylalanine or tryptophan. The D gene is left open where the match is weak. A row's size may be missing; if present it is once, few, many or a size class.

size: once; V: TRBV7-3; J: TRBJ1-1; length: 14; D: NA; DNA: TGTGCCAGCAGCTTAACGGGCGACAGAGATGAAGCTTTCTTT; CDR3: CASSLTGDRDEAFF
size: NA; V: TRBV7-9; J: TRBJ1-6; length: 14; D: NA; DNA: TGTGCCAGCAACCTTGACTTCGGGAATTCACCCCTCCACTTT; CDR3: CASNLDFGNSPLHF
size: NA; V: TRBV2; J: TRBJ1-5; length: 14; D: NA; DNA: TGTGCCTCCCTCGGCCGGGAATTAAACCAGCCCCAGCATTTT; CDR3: CASLGRELNQPQHF
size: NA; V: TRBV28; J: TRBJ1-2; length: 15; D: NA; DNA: TGTGCCAGCAGGGACTTTGGTGGCGCTAACTATGGCTACACCTTC; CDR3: CASRDFGGANYGYTF
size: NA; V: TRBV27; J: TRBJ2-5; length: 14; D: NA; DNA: TGTGCCAGCAGTTTTGACGGGGCGGGGGAGACCCAGTACTTC; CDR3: CASSFDGAGETQYF
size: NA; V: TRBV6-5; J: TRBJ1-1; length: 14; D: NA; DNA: TGTGCCAGCAGTTACAGGGGATCGGACACTGAAGCTTTCTTT; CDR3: CASSYRGSDTEAFF
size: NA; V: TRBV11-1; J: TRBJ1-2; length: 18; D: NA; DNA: TGTGCCAGCAGCTTAACGGCTGCAATAGGAGGGTCTAACTATGGCTACACCTTC; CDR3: CASSLTAAIGGSNYGYTF
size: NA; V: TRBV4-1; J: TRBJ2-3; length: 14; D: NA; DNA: TGCGCCAGCAGCCCCGGGGCCAGCACAGATACGCAGTATTTT; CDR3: CASSPGASTDTQYF
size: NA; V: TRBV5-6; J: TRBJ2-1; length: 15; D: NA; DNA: TGTGCCAGCAGCTTTACGGGAGAACCCTACAATGAGCAGTTCTTC; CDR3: CASSFTGEPYNEQFF
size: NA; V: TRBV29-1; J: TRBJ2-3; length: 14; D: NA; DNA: TGCAGCGTTGAAGGGGGGCGGGATACAGATACGCAGTATTTT; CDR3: CSVEGGRDTDTQYF
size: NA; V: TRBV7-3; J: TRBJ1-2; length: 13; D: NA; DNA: TGTGCCAGCAGCTTAAACCCAGGGTATGGCTACACCTTC; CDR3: CASSLNPGYGYTF
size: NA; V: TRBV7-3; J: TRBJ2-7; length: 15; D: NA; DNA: TGTGCCAGCAGCTTAGGTCAGACAGGGACTTACGAGCAGTACTTC; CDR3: CASSLGQTGTYEQYF
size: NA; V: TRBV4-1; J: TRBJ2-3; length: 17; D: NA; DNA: TGCGCCAGCAGCCAAGATCCTGAGCTTACTAGCACAGATACGCAGTATTTT; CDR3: CASSQDPELTSTDTQYF
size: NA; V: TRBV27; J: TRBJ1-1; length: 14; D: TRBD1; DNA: TGTGCCAGCAGTTTTCAAACAGGGGGCACTGAAGCTTTCTTT; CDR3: CASSFQTGGTEAFF
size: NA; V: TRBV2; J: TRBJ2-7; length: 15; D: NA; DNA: TGTGCCAGCAGTGAATGGGGGAGGTTTACCTACGAGCAGTACTTC; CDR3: CASSEWGRFTYEQYF
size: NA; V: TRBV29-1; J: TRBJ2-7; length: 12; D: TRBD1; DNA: TGCAGTATTCGGACAGGGTGGTACGAGCAGTACTTC; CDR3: CSIRTGWYEQYF
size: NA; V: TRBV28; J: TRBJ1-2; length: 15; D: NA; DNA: TGTGCCAGCAGTCCCGGAGGAAGGGTTAACTATGGCTACACCTTC; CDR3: CASSPGGRVNYGYTF
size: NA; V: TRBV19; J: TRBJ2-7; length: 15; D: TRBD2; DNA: TGTGCCAGTAGTAGTATAGCGGGAAGGAGGGACGAGCAGTACTTC; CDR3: CASSSIAGRRDEQYF
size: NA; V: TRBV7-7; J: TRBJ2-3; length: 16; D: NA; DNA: TGTGCCAGCAGCTTATCAAAGGGGGGGAGCACAGATACGCAGTATTTT; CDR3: CASSLSKGGSTDTQYF
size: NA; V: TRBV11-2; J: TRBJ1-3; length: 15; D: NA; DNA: TGTGCCAGCAGCTCATTCCCAGGGTCTGGAAACACCATATATTTT; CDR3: CASSSFPGSGNTIYF
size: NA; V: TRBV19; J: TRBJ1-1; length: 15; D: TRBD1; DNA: TGTGCCAGTACTGGACAGGGGGCGACGAACACTGAAGCTTTCTTT; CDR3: CASTGQGATNTEAFF
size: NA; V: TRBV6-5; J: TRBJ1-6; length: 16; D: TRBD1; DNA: TGTGCCAGCAGTTACACCCGGGACAGGGCCTTTTCACCCCTCCACTTT; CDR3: CASSYTRDRAFSPLHF
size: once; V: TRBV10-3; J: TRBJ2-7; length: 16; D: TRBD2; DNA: TGTGCCATCAGCGAGGGGACTAGCGGGAGTATGTACGAGCAGTACTTC; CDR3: CAISEGTSGSMYEQYF
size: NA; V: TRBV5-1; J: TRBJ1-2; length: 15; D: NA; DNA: TGCGCCAGCAGCTTGGACGGGACATACCGTAATGGCTACACCTTC; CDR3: CASSLDGTYRNGYTF
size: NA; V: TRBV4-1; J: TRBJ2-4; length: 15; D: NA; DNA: TGCGCCAGCAGCCAAGAATGGGGGTACGGAAACATTCAGTACTTC; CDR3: CASSQEWGYGNIQYF
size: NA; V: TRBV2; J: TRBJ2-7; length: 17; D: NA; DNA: TGTGCCAGCACCCCTTCGGAGGGAGGGGGCCTCACCTACGAGCAGTACTTC; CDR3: CASTPSEGGGLTYEQYF
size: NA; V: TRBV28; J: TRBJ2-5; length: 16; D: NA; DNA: TGTGCCAGCAGTTCCTCAGGGGCTAAATACCAAGAGACCCAGTACTTC; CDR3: CASSSSGAKYQETQYF
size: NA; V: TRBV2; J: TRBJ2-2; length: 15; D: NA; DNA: TGTGCCAGCAGTGAAGAAGCGGGGAACACCGGGGAGCTGTTTTTT; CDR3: CASSEEAGNTGELFF
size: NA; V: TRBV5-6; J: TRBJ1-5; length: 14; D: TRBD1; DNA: TGTGCCAGCAGCTTAACAGGGGAAGGTCAGCCCCAGCATTTT; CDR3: CASSLTGEGQPQHF
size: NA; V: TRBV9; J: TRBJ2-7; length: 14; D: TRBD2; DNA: TGTGCCAGCAGCGAAGCTAGCGGGACCAACGAGCAGTACTTC; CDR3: CASSEASGTNEQYF
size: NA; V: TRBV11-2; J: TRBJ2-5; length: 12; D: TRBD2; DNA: TGTGCCAGCCGGGAGGTGGGAGAGACCCAGTACTTC; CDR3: CASREVGETQYF
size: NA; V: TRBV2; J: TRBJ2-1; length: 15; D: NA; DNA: TGTGCCAGCACTGCGGGGTGGGCCGCGCAAAATGAGCAGTTCTTC; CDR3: CASTAGWAAQNEQFF
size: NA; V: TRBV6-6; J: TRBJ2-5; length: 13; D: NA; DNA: TGTGCCAGCAGCCGCAGTGTGTCGGAGACCCAGTACTTC; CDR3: CASSRSVSETQYF
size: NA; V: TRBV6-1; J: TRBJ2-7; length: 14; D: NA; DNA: TGTGCCAGCACCCAAGGCAGGGGGGAGTACGAGCAGTACTTC; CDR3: CASTQGRGEYEQYF
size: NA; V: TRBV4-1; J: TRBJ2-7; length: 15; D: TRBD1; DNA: TGCGCCAGCAGCCCACCGACAGGGAAAGTCTACGAGCAGTACTTC; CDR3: CASSPPTGKVYEQYF
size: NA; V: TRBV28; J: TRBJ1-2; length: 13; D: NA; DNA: TGTGCCAGCAGTTTAGGTGGCGACTATGGCTACACCTTC; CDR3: CASSLGGDYGYTF
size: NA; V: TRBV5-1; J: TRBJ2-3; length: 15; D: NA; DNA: TGCGCCAGCAGCTACGGGACACAACGCACAGATACGCAGTATTTT; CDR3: CASSYGTQRTDTQYF
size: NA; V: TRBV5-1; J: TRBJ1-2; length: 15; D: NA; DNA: TGCGCCAGCAGCTTGAACGCAGAAACTAACTATGGCTACACCTTC; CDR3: CASSLNAETNYGYTF
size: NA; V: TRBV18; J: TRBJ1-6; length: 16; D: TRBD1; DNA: TGTGCCAGCTCACCACTGGACAGGGGAGGTAGATCACCCCTCCACTTT; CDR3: CASSPLDRGGRSPLHF
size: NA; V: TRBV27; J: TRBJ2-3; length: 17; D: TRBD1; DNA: TGTGCCAGCAGTCCGCTAAACCGGGACAGGAGCACAGATACGCAGTATTTT; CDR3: CASSPLNRDRSTDTQYF
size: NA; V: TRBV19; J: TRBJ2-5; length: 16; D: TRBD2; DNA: TGTGCCAGTAGTTCCCAAAGCGGGACCCTACAAGAGACCCAGTACTTC; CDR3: CASSSQSGTLQETQYF
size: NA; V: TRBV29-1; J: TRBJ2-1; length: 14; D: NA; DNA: TGCAGCGTTGATGAAGGACCATCAGTCGATGAGCAGTTCTTC; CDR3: CSVDEGPSVDEQFF
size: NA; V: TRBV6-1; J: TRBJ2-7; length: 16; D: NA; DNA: TGTGCCATCAGTGAGTCCGCCACAGGGCCGCCCTACGAGCAGTACTTC; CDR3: CAISESATGPPYEQYF
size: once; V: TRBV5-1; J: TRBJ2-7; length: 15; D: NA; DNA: TGCGCCAGCAGCTTGTATGGAGAGACCTCCTACGAGCAGTACTTC; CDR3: CASSLYGETSYEQYF
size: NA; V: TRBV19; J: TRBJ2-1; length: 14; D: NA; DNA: TGTGCCAGTAGTTCTGGCGGGCACTCCAATGAGCAGTTCTTC; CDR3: CASSSGGHSNEQFF
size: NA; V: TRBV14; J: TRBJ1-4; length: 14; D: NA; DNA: TGTGCCAGCAACCAAGGAGGCCCCGGGGAAAAACTGTTTTTT; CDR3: CASNQGGPGEKLFF
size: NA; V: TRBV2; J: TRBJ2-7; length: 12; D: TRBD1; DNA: TGTGCCAGCAGCGTAGACAGGGACGAGCAGTACTTC; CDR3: CASSVDRDEQYF
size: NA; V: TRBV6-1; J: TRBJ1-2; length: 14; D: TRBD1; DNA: TGTGCCAGCAGTGAAGGAGGGGGCCTTTTGGTCGGCACCTTC; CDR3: CASSEGGGLLVGTF
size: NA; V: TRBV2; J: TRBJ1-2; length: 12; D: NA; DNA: TGTGCCAGCAGGATAGAGGAGTATGGCTACACCTTC; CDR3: CASRIEEYGYTF
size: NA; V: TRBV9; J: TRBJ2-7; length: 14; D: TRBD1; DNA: TGTGCCAGCAGCGCGACAGGGGCGGCTTACGAGCAGTACTTC; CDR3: CASSATGAAYEQYF
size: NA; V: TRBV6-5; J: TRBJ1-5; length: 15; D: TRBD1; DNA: TGTGCCAGCAGGCGGGACAGCCACAAGAATCAGCCCCAGCATTTT; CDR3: CASRRDSHKNQPQHF
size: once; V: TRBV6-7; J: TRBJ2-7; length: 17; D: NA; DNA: TGTGCCAGCAGTAGGGGGCCGGGGACTAGTCCCCCAAACGAGCAGTACTTC; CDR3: CASSRGPGTSPPNEQYF
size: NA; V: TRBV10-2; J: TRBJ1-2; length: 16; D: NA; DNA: TGCGCCAGCAGCCAACCGGGGGGGAGTAGTCGTAGGGGCTACACCTTC; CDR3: CASSQPGGSSRRGYTF
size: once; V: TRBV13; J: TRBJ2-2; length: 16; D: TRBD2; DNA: TGTGCCAGCAGCTTAGGTCTAGCGGGAAACACCGGGGAGCTGTTTTTT; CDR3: CASSLGLAGNTGELFF
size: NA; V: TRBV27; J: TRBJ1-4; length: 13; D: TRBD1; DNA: TGTGCCAGCAGCGACAGGGAGGGTGAAAAACTGTTTTTT; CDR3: CASSDREGEKLFF